This TCR beta chain emerged from a study of shared clonotypes between healthy human individuals. Study-wide points: An effect of sequencing depth on clonotype sharing among donors was expected. In this cohort, only blood was sampled, and tissue repertoires likely differ.

V was clipped by 5 bases and J by 3 bases, with 2 bases between them. The CDR3 consists of 10 residues. Germline V gene data show CDR1 as DFQATT and CDR2 as SNEGSKA (reference sequence). Profiled with immunoSEQ multiplex PCR; TCRdb holds only in-frame clones, not every one. Altogether about 450,000 clones are present, roughly 77% being singletons, with the ten largest covering about 12%. With respect to this clone: What it recognizes is unknown.

The sequenced material came from PBMCs. The sequence was obtained from a woman in her thirties or forties in good health. Some clones in this sample may be carry-over from other donors' samples. This rearrangement joins TRBV20-1 to TRBJ2-1; no clear D gene. Here the CDR3 reads CSADYNEQFF. The CDR3, as DNA: TGCAGTGCTGACTACAATGAGCAGTTCTTC.